The sequence of this T cell receptor (beta chain) was determined in a study of molecular identifiers for immune sequencing clone quantification. Per the germline V gene, CDR1 is SGHDT and CDR2 is YYEEEE. This CDR3 region has 14 residues. The V end was cut by 0 bases, the J end by 7 bases, with 13 bases between. Naive CD8 sequencing libraries were generated from 20,000 to 1,000,000 sorted cells, with 10%, 30% or 50% RNA as input. Bulk libraries came from a prior protocol with listed TCR primers. MiXCR was run by TCRdb on the PCR reads, yielding one entry per CDR3 protein. The table includes over 85,000 distinct CDR3 sequences, about 32% detected once.

The chain combines TRBV5-6 with TRBJ1-2; D is unresolved. The sequence derives from a human donor in good health. Some libraries in this study had Jurkat cell RNA spiked in. The sequencing input was naive CD8+ T cells from blood, with Jurkat cell RNA spiked in. Specified subset: FACS-sorted CD8+CD4-CCR7+CD45RA+ naive T cells. DNA of the CDR3: TGTGCCAGCAGCTTGGAGCGCAGCCTGGGTGGCTACACCTTC. Its protein product is CASSLERSLGGYTF. Drawing the rest from reference TRBV5-6 and TRBJ1-2, the complete variable domain is DAGVTQSPTHLIKTRGQQVTLRCSPKSGHDTVSWYQQALGQGPQFIFQYYEEEERQRGNFPDRFSGHQFPNYSSELNVNALLLGDSALYLCASSLERSLGGYTFGSGTRLTVV.